These 6 T cell receptor beta chains originate from one sample sequenced in a study of CD8 T cells in ankylosing spondylitis (dated by TCRdb to the late 2010s). Library method: 5' RACE. The instrument given in TCRdb is Illumina HiSeq 2500. The public reads were reanalyzed by TCRdb: fastp trimming at Q25, MiXCR alignment, in-frame beta chains only. Identical CDR3 proteins give one entry, which carries the most common genes and DNA. This sample comprises 150,000 to 200,000 distinct CDR3 sequences, roughly a third of them detected only once. Clones ranked in the top ten supply 4.5% to 6% of the sample. The material sequenced was synovial fluid, either unsorted or a sorted T cell fraction (not recorded which). The receptors were gathered from a male donor with ankylosing spondylitis.

This clonotype showed up just a few times. The rearrangement links TRBV11-2 to TRBJ1-3; tentatively, D is TRBD1 (5 bases). The CDR3 contains 15 residues. With 4 bases removed from V and 3 bases from J, the gap between germline ends came to 13 bases. Germline V lookup: CDR1 SGHAT, CDR2 FQNNGV. CDR3 loop: CASSSDGGVGNTIYF. The CDR3 DNA is TGTGCCAGCAGCTCCGACGGAGGGGTTGGAAACACCATATATTTT. The variable domain in full, completed from reference TRBV11-2 and TRBJ1-3, reads EAGVAQSPRYKIIEKRQSVAFWCNPISGHATLYWYQQILGQGPKLLIQFQNNGVVDDSQLPKDRFSAERLKGVDSTLKIQPAKLEDSAVYLCASSSDGGVGNTIYFGEGSWLTVV.

Sample share makes this clonotype medium-sized. The chain employs TRBV5-1 and TRBJ2-3; the D is unclear. V was shortened by 2 bases and J by 1 base, with 5 bases between the two germline ends. Germline V gene lookup returns CDR1 SGHRS and CDR2 YFSETQ. The CDR3 is 13 amino acids. The CDR3 DNA sequence: TGCGCCAGCAGCTTATCGGGCACAGATACGCAGTATTTT. It codes for CASSLSGTDTQYF. The full variable domain, completed using reference TRBV5-1 and TRBJ2-3, is KAGVTQTPRYLIKTRGQQVTLSCSPISGHRSVSWYQQTPGQGLQFLFEYFSETQRNKGNFPGRFSGRQFSNSRSEMNVSTLELGDSALYLCASSLSGTDTQYFGPGTRLTVL.

The V gene is TRBV7-3, the J gene TRBJ1-2, with 9 bases that match TRBD1. The V gene's germline CDR1 is SGHTA and CDR2 FQGTGA. There are 16 residues in the CDR3. With 5 bases clipped from V and 3 bases from J, the junction kept 10 bases outside the gene matches. The CDR3, as DNA: TGTGCCAGCAGCCCCGGGGGGACAGGGAACGACTATGGCTACACCTTC. Amino acids: CASSPGGTGNDYGYTF.

This chain joins TRBV19 and TRBJ1-1; D call uncertain. From germline, CDR1 is LNHDA and CDR2 SQIVND (reference sequence). This CDR3 spans 13 amino acids. V dropped 2 bases and J dropped 3 bases, with 7 bases sitting between them. The CDR3 loop reads CASSIKGHTEAFF. The CDR3 DNA sequence: TGTGCCAGTAGTATAAAAGGCCACACTGAAGCTTTCTTT. Based on the CDR3 plus reference TRBV19 and TRBJ1-1, the full variable domain is DGGITQSPKYLFRKEGQNVTLSCEQNLNHDAMYWYRQDPGQGLRLIYYSQIVNDFQKGDIAEGYSVSREKKESFPLTVTSAQKNPTAFYLCASSIKGHTEAFFGQGTRLTVV.

V is TRBV5-6 and J is TRBJ2-7; 8 bases map to TRBD1. Germline V gene sequence: CDR1 SGHDT, CDR2 YYEEEE. The CDR3 is made up of 14 amino acids. The V segment lost 2 bases and the J segment 4 bases; nucleotides outside the gene matches: 5. The CDR3 loop is CASSFLDREYEQYF. CDR3 coding DNA: TGTGCCAGCAGCTTTTTGGACAGGGAGTACGAGCAGTACTTC.

The chain carries TRBV11-1 and TRBJ1-6; a possible D gene is TRBD1 (5 bases). There are 16 residues in the CDR3. In germline, CDR1 is SGHAT, CDR2 FQDESV (reference sequence). The germline V and J ends were trimmed by 5 bases and 7 bases, with 18 bases remaining between them. The CDR3 region is CASSPRQGLGNSPLHF. The CDR3 DNA is TGTGCCAGCAGCCCGAGGCAGGGACTCGGGAATTCACCCCTCCACTTT. Full variable domain (missing parts from reference TRBV11-1 and TRBJ1-6): EAEVAQSPRYKITEKSQAVAFWCDPISGHATLYWYRQILGQGPELLVQFQDESVVDDSQLPKDRFSAERLKGVDSTLKIQPAELGDSAMYLCASSPRQGLGNSPLHFGNGTRLTVT.